Sequencing of this TCR beta chain was carried out in a study of shared clonotypes between healthy human individuals. At the level of the study: Each donor contributed plates that comprised three CD4 naive, three CD4 memory, two CD8 naive and one CD8 memory.

Germline assignment: CDR1 MGHRA and CDR2 YSYEKL. V dropped 4 bases and J dropped 4 bases, with 11 bases sitting between them. This CDR3 has 14 amino acids. Profiled with immunoSEQ multiplex PCR; TCRdb holds only in-frame clones, not every one. The table records around 620,000 clones, 85% to 95% of them present only once. Concerning this clone: Its specificity is unknown.

Overall study findings and caveats: Researchers found naive subsets generally carried larger estimated richness than memory subsets. The sole specimen, blood, was sampled, and tissue repertoires likely differ.

Naive CD8 cells comprised CD45RO-negative, CCR7-positively selected cells, excluding terminally differentiated effector memory CD45RA+ cells. The sequenced sample was naive CD8+ T cells sorted from blood. This chain joins TRBV4-1 and TRBJ2-1, with D perhaps TRBD1 (5 bases). This TCR was sampled from a woman in her twenties or thirties in good health. DNA of the CDR3: TGCGCCAGCAGCCGAGAAGACAGTTACAATGAGCAGTTCTTC. This codes for CASSREDSYNEQFF.